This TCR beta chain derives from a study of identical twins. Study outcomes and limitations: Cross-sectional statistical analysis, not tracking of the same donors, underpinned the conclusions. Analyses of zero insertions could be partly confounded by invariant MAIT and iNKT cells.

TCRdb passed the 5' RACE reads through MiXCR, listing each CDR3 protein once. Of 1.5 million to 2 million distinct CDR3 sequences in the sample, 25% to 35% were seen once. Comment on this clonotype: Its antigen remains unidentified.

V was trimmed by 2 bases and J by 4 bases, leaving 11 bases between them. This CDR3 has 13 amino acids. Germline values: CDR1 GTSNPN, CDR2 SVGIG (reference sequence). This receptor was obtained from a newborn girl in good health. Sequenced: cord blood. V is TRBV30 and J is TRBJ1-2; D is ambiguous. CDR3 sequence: CAWSPQWVYGYTF. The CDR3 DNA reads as TGTGCCTGGAGTCCTCAGTGGGTCTATGGCTACACCTTC. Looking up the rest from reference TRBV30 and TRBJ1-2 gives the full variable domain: SQTIHQWPATLVQPVGSPLSLECTVEGTSNPNLYWYRQAAGRGLQLLFYSVGIGQISSEVPQNLSASRPQDRQFILSSKKLLLSDSGFYLCAWSPQWVYGYTFGSGTRLTVV.